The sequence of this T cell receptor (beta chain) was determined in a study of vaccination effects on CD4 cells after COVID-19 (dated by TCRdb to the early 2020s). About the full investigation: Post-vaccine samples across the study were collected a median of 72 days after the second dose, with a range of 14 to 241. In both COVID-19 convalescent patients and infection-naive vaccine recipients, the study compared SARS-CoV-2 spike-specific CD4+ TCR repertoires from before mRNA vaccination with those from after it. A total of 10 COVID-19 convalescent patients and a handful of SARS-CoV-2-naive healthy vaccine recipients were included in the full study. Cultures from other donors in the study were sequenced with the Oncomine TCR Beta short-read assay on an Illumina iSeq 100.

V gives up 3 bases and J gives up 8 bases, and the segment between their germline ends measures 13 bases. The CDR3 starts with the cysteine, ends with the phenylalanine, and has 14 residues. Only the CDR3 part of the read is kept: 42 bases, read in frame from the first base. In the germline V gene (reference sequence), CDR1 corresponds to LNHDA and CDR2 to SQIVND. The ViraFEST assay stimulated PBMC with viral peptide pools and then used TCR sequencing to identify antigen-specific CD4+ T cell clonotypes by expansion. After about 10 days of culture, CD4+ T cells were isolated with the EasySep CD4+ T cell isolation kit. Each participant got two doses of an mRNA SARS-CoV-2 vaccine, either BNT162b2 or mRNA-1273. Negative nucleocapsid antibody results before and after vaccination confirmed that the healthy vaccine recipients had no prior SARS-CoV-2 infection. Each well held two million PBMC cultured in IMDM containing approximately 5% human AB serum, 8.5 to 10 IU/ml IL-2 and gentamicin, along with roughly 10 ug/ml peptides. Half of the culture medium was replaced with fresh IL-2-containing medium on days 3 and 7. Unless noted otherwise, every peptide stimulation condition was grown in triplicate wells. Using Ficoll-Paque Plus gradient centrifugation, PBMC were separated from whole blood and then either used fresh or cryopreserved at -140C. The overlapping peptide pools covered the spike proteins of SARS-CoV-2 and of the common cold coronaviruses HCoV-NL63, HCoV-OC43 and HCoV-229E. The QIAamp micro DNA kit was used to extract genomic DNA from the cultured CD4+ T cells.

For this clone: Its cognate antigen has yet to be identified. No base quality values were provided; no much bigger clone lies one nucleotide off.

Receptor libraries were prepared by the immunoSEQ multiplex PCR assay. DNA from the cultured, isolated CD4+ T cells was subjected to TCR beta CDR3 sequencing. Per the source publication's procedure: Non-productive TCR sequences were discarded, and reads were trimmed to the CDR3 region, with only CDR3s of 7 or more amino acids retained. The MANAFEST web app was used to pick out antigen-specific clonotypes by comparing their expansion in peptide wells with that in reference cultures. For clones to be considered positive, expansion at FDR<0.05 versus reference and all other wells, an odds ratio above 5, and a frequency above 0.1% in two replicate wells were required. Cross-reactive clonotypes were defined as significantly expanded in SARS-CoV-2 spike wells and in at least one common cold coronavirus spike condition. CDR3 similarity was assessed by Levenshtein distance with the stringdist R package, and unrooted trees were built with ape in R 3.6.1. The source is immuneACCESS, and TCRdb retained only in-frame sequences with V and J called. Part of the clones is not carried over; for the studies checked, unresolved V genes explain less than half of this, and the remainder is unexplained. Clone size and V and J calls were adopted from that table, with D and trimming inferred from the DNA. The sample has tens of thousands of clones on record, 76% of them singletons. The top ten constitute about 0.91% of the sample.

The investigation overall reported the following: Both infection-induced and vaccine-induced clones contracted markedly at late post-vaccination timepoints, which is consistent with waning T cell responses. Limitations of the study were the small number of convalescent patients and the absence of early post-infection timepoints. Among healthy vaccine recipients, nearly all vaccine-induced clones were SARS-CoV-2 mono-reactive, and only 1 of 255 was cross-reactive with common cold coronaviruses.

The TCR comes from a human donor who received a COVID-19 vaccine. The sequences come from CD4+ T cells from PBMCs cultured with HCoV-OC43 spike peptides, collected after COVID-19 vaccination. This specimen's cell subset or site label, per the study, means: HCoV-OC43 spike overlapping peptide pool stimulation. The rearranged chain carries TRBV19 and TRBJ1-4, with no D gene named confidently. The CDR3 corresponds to CASSMSAGDEKLFF. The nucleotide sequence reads TGTGCCAGTAGTATGTCTGCAGGCGACGAAAAACTGTTTTTT. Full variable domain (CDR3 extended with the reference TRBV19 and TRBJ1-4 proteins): DGGITQSPKYLFRKEGQNVTLSCEQNLNHDAMYWYRQDPGQGLRLIYYSQIVNDFQKGDIAEGYSVSREKKESFPLTVTSAQKNPTAFYLCASSMSAGDEKLFFGSGTQLSVL.